The rows below give T cell receptor beta chains drawn from one sample of a study of identical twins. TCRdb itself ran the 5' RACE reads through MiXCR, one entry per CDR3 protein. The table records about 890,000 distinct CDR3 sequences, 10% to 15% of them present only once. The sample was also reused in another study, on yellow fever vaccine responses in identical twins.

The sequencing input was PBMCs. The origin of the receptors is a woman younger than 30 in good health. The CDR3 runs from the conserved cysteine through the conserved F or W. Each record gives: clone size, V gene, J gene, D gene, CDR3 DNA, CDR3 protein. The D gene is left open where the match is weak. Clone size is stated in some rows and not others, as once, few, many or a class when expanded.

few,TRBV2,TRBJ1-2,TRBD1,TGTGCCAGCAGAGACAGGGAAGCCTATGGCTACACCTTC,CASRDREAYGYTF
few,TRBV6-5,TRBJ2-1,TRBD2,TGTGCCAGCAGTCCCTCGGGGGGGGCCTGGTACAATGAGCAGTTCTTC,CASSPSGGAWYNEQFF
.,TRBV3-1,TRBJ1-2,.,TGTGCCAGCAGCCGCGAGACAGGAAACTATGGCTACACCTTC,CASSRETGNYGYTF
few,TRBV7-2,TRBJ2-1,.,TGTGCCAGCAGCCCGCAATTTCGGGATCCCAATGAGCAGTTCTTC,CASSPQFRDPNEQFF
many,TRBV5-1,TRBJ2-3,.,TGCGCCAGCAGCTTGGGGGGCTCCTCGGATACGCAGTATTTT,CASSLGGSSDTQYF
.,TRBV29-1,TRBJ2-7,TRBD2,TGCAGCGTTGAGCCAGACGGAGCGGGAGGAACTTACGAGCAGTACTTC,CSVEPDGAGGTYEQYF
few,TRBV20-1,TRBJ2-2,TRBD2,TGCAGTGCTAGAGTCCCTGCGGGGGCCGGGGAGCTGTTTTTT,CSARVPAGAGELFF
.,TRBV7-9,TRBJ2-3,.,TGTGCCAGCAGCCCCTGGCTGGGGGATACGCAGTATTTT,CASSPWLGDTQYF
.,TRBV10-3,TRBJ2-6,.,TGTGCCATCAGCGGGAGCTCTGGGGCCAACGTCCTGACTTTC,CAISGSSGANVLTF
.,TRBV5-1,TRBJ1-1,.,TGCGCCAGCAGCTTGGCCGAAGGTAGGAACACTGAAGCTTTCTTT,CASSLAEGRNTEAFF
few,TRBV24-1,TRBJ1-2,.,TGTGCCACCAGTGATTCGTCACATCCTAACTATGGCTACACCTTC,CATSDSSHPNYGYTF
few,TRBV5-1,TRBJ2-3,.,TGCGCCAGCAGCTTGGCGGGGGACAGACCCACAGATACGCAGTATTTT,CASSLAGDRPTDTQYF
many,TRBV7-2,TRBJ2-1,TRBD2,TGTGCCAGCAGCTACCAGCGGGAGCGTTGGAATGAGCAGTTCTTC,CASSYQRERWNEQFF
few,TRBV13,TRBJ1-1,.,TGTGCCAGCAGCTGGCGGGTGAGCACTGAAGCTTTCTTT,CASSWRVSTEAFF
few,TRBV11-2,TRBJ2-4,.,TGTGCCAGCAGCTTCCCCCTCTGGGACCACAAAAACATTCAGTACTTC,CASSFPLWDHKNIQYF
few,TRBV11-2,TRBJ1-1,.,TGTGCCAGCAGCCCTGGGGGGGTTCCTTTCTTT,CASSPGGVPFF
.,TRBV2,TRBJ1-5,.,TGTGCCAGCACCGCGACGTTCAATCAGCCCCAGCATTTT,CASTATFNQPQHF
many,TRBV5-1,TRBJ2-1,.,TGCGCCAGCAGCTTGGCGACAGCCAGCTCCTACAATGAGCAGTTCTTC,CASSLATASSYNEQFF
.,TRBV19,TRBJ1-5,.,TGTGCCAGTAGTTCCTGGGAGGAGAGGTGGGGTAATCAGCCCCAGCATTTT,CASSSWEERWGNQPQHF
few,TRBV12-3/TRBV12-4,TRBJ2-1,TRBD2,TGTGCCAGCAGTCCCAGCGGGAGTAAGAAGAATGAGCAGTTCTTC,CASSPSGSKKNEQFF
few,TRBV20-1,TRBJ2-5,.,TGCAGTGCTAGAGATATACAGGGCCCAGAGACCCAGTACTTC,CSARDIQGPETQYF
few,TRBV19,TRBJ1-6,TRBD1,TGTGCCAGTAGTGGAACCGGGACAGGGAATTCACCCCTCCACTTT,CASSGTGTGNSPLHF
many,TRBV15,TRBJ1-2,.,TGTGCCACCAGCAGAGATCTTGGGGTTGGCTACACCTTC,CATSRDLGVGYTF
few,TRBV24-1,TRBJ2-1,.,TGTGCCACCAGTGTTCCCAGCGGAGGGGGGAATGAGCAGTTCTTC,CATSVPSGGGNEQFF
.,TRBV24-1,TRBJ2-5,.,TGTGCCACCAGTGATTCCCCAAGGACCCAGTACTTC,CATSDSPRTQYF
.,TRBV6-1,TRBJ1-6,TRBD1,TGTGCCAGCAGTGCCCGGGACAGCGCACCCCTCCACTTT,CASSARDSAPLHF
few,TRBV7-9,TRBJ1-1,TRBD1,TGTGCCAGCAGCTTTTCGAGGCAGGGGGCCATGAACACTGAAGCTTTCTTT,CASSFSRQGAMNTEAFF
few,TRBV6-5,TRBJ1-2,.,TGTGCCAGCAGTTACGGGGGGGCTGGTGGCTACACCTTC,CASSYGGAGGYTF
few,TRBV20-1,TRBJ2-7,.,TGCAGTGCTATTGACAGGCCCTACGAGCAGTACTTC,CSAIDRPYEQYF
once,TRBV27,TRBJ1-6,.,TGTGCCAGCAGTTTATCGAGGAGAAGGATTAATTCACCCCTCCACTTT,CASSLSRRRINSPLHF
.,TRBV6-6,TRBJ2-7,.,TGTGCCAGCAGTTCCGCGCCGTTCTACGATCAGTACTTC,CASSSAPFYDQYF
many,TRBV5-1,TRBJ2-7,.,TGCGCCAGCAGCCCCAGTTGGGTGGGGTCCTACGAGCAGTACTTC,CASSPSWVGSYEQYF
.,TRBV11-2,TRBJ2-2,.,TGTGCCAGCAGCTTAGACCCAGGATCAAACACCGGGGAGCTGTTTTTT,CASSLDPGSNTGELFF
.,TRBV12-3/TRBV12-4,TRBJ2-3,.,TGTGCCAGCAGTTCACAACGGGGCCTAGGGGGACGCCTCGGGACAGATACGCAGTATTTT,CASSSQRGLGGRLGTDTQYF
few,TRBV12-5,TRBJ1-1,.,TGTGCTAGTGGTCGTCCGGGCCTCAAGGCCACTGAAGCTTTCTTT,CASGRPGLKATEAFF
.,TRBV15,TRBJ2-1,TRBD2,TGTGCCACCAGCAGAGGCGGGGGGGGTTTCAATGAGCAGTTCTTC,CATSRGGGGFNEQFF
many,TRBV24-1,TRBJ2-1,.,TGTGCCACCAGTGATTTTTGGGGGCAGGACAATGAGCAGTTCTTC,CATSDFWGQDNEQFF
few,TRBV19,TRBJ2-7,.,TGTGCCAGTAGTCAGGGAGTCTCGGAGCAGTACTTC,CASSQGVSEQYF
.,TRBV5-1,TRBJ1-1,.,TGCGCCAGCAGCTTTTTTCGGGGGGGATACACTGAAGCTTTCTTT,CASSFFRGGYTEAFF
.,TRBV29-1,TRBJ2-5,.,TGCAGCGCTGGGTATATGGAGACCCAGTACTTC,CSAGYMETQYF
.,TRBV10-3,TRBJ2-7,TRBD1,TGTGCCATCAGTCAAACCGGGACAGGGGAGGCCGAGCAGTACTTC,CAISQTGTGEAEQYF
.,TRBV6-1,TRBJ2-7,TRBD1,TGTGCCAGCAGGGGGACAGGGGAGAGGTCCTACGAGCAGTACTTC,CASRGTGERSYEQYF
.,TRBV15,TRBJ2-7,.,TGTGCCACCAGCAGAGAAGGTGGGACCTACGAGCAGTACTTC,CATSREGGTYEQYF
.,TRBV3-1,TRBJ2-3,TRBD2,TGTGCCAGCAGCCAAGAAACGGGACTACCGGTTACTCACGATACGCAGTATTTT,CASSQETGLPVTHDTQYF
many,TRBV6-1,TRBJ2-1,TRBD2,TGTGCCAGCAGTCCCACTAGCGGGAGACCTGAGCAGTTCTTC,CASSPTSGRPEQFF
.,TRBV18,TRBJ1-1,.,TGTGCCAGCTCACCGGCCAGGGCCCCGACTGAAGCTTTCTTT,CASSPARAPTEAFF
.,TRBV6-1,TRBJ1-6,.,TGTGCCAGCAGGAGCCAGGGCTCCTATAATTCACCCCTCCACTTT,CASRSQGSYNSPLHF
many,TRBV12-3/TRBV12-4,TRBJ1-4,TRBD1,TGTGCCAGCAGTCCGGGACAGGGGGATGAAAAACTGTTTTTT,CASSPGQGDEKLFF
.,TRBV19,TRBJ2-5,.,TGTGCCAGTAGGCGGCAGGGAGAAGAGACCCAGTACTTC,CASRRQGEETQYF
.,TRBV20-1,TRBJ2-4,TRBD2,TGCAGTGCTAGAGAAGCTTCCCGGGAGGTGCTCATTCAGTACTTC,CSAREASREVLIQYF
.,TRBV28,TRBJ2-1,TRBD2,TGTGCCAGCAGCCTCCTGGGGGGAGGGGATGAGCAGTTCTTC,CASSLLGGGDEQFF
.,TRBV9,TRBJ2-5,TRBD1,TGTGCCAGCGGACAGGGTAAACAAGAGACCCAGTACTTC,CASGQGKQETQYF